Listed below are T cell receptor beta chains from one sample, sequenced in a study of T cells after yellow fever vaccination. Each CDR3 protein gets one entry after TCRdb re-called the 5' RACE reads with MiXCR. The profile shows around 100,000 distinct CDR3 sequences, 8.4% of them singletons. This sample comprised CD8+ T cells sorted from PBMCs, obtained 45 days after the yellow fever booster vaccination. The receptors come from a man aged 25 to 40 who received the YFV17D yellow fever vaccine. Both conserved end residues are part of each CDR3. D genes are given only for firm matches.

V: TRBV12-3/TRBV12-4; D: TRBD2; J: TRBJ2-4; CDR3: CASSFGLAGEWNIQYF
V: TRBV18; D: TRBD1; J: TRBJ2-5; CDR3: CASSTEKGAPETQYF
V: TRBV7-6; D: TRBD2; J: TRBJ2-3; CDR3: CASSLISGRAGSTDTQYF
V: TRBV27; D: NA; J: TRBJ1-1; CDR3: CASSPQGIPEAFF
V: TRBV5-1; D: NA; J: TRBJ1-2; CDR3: CASSLVGEDRGYTF
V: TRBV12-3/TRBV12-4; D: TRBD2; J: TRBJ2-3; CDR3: CASSLLAGSTDTQYF
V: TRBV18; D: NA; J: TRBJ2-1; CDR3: CASSPWGETSYNEQFF
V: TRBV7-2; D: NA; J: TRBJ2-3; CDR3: CASSSLLARSTDTQYF
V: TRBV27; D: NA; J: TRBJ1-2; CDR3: CASSPLAGYGYTF
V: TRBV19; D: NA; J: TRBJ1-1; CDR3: CASSIRALGTEAFF
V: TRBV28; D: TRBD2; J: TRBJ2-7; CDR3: CASSSLMSGDEQYF
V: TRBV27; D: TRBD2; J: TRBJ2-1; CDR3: CASSLASGSGNEQFF
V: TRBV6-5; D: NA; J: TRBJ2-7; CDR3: CASSYFSGPSYEQYF
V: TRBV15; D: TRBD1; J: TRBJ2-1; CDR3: CATSSARDRAFDEQFF
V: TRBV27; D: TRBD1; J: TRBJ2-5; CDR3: CASSLIGTGVETQYF
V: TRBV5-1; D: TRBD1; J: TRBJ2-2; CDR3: CASSFTGTGVRAGELFF
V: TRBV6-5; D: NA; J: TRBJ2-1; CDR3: CASSYSGEHNEQFF
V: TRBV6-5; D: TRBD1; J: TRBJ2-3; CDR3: CASTDRGDTQYF
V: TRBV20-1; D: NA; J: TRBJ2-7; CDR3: CSACKGVEQYF
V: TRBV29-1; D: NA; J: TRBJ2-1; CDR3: CSVKGGSYNEQFF
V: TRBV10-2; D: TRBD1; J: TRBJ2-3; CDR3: CASTGDPSDRPPQYF
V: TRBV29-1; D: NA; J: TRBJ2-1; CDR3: CSVLIGNEQFF
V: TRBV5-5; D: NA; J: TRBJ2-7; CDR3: CASSSTPGPYEQYF
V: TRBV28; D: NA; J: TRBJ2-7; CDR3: CASSPTGGQISYEQYF
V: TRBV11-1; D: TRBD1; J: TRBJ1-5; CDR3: CASSQGQGVRYEGNQPQHF
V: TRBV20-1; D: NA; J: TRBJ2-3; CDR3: CSARPQTATTQYF
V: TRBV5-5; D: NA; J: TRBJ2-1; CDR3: CASSLLSTGSSYNEQFF
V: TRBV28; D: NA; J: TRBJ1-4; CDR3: CASKVNEKLFF
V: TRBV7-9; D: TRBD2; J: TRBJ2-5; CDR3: CASSLPELAVQETQYF
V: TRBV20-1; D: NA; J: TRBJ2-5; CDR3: CSAATLFQETQYF
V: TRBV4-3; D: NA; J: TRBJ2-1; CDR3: CASSQRRDFYNEQFF
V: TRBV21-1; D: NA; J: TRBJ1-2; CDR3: CASRGLGQGFFSDGYTF
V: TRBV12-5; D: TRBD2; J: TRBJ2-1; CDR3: CASGSPSLADSSYNEQFF
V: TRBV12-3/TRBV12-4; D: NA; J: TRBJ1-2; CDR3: CASRTETNYGYTF
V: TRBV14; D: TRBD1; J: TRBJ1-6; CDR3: CASSTPVGTGGSPLHF
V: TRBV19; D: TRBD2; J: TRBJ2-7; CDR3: CASSSASGRGGQYF
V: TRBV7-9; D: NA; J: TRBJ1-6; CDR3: CASSLNSPLHF
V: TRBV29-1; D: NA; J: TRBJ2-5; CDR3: CSVVGDQETQYF
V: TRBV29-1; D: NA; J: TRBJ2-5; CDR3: CSVASDMGSGETQYF
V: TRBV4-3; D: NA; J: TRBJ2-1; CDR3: CASSQEVYGNGDEQFF
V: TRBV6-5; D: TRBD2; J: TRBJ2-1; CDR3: CASSYLREDNEQFF
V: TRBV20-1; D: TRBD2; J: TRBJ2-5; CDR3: CSARPRLSGLQETQYF
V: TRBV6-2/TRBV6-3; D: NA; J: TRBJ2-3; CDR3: CASSLLGGVTDTQYF
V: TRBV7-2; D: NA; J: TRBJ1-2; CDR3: CASSARQNGYTF
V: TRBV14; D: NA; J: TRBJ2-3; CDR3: CASSQEEGGGTDTQYF
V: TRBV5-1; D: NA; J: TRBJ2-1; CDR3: CASSLFGETYNEQFF
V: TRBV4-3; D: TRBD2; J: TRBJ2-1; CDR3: CASSQDIPGVAGYNEQFF
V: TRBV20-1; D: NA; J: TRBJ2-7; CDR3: CSARDLHSYEQYF
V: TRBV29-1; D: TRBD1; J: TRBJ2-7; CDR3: CSVEDQGASYEQYF
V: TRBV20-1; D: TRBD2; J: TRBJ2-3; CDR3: CSARVNSGSESTDTQYF
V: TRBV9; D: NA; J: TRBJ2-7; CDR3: CASSVEPSTLHEQYF
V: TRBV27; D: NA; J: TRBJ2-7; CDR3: CASSLSKGREQYF